This is a list of T cell receptor beta chains from one sample in a study of cytomegalovirus exposure and HLA in healthy donors. The table came from immunoSEQ multiplex PCR; TCRdb's copy has only in-frame clones and leaves some out. The table has roughly 150,000 clones, about 64% seen once. The sequencing input was PBMCs. The receptors were sampled from a man aged 55 to 70 in good health and CMV-seronegative. The CDR3 runs from the conserved cysteine through the conserved F or W. A D gene is named only where the DNA matches it firmly. For some rows the clone size is stated as once, few or many, or as a class when expanded; others skip it.

cdr3_length,v_call,j_call,d_call,clone_size,cdr3_aa,cdr3_nt
14,TRBV7-2,TRBJ2-6,-,-,CASSLPSGRDVLTF,TGTGCCAGCAGCTTACCATCAGGCAGGGACGTCCTGACTTTC
13,TRBV19,TRBJ2-7,TRBD1,-,CASSWDRVSEQYF,TGTGCCAGTAGCTGGGACAGGGTCTCCGAGCAGTACTTC
15,TRBV2,TRBJ1-1,-,-,CASSEAGAAEAEAFF,TGTGCCAGCAGTGAAGCGGGGGCCGCCGAAGCTGAAGCTTTCTTT
17,TRBV7-4,TRBJ1-2,-,-,CASSFPADGATLYGYTF,TGTGCCAGCAGCTTCCCCGCAGACGGAGCTACCCTCTATGGCTACACCTTC
16,TRBV7-2,TRBJ2-1,-,few,CASSLAVGGLYNEQFF,TGTGCCAGCAGCTTGGCCGTGGGGGGACTGTACAATGAGCAGTTCTTC
14,TRBV5-4,TRBJ1-1,-,-,CASSLMFGGAEAFF,TGTGCCAGCAGCTTGATGTTTGGAGGGGCTGAAGCTTTCTTT
16,TRBV6-1,TRBJ2-2,-,-,CASSATSLIGSGELFF,TGTGCCAGCAGTGCCACGAGCCTAATCGGGTCCGGGGAGCTGTTTTTT
16,TRBV6-6,TRBJ1-5,TRBD1,once,CASSKPTGGLDQPQHF,TGTGCCAGCAGTAAACCGACAGGGGGCCTTGATCAACCCCAGCATTTT
15,TRBV5-1,TRBJ1-4,TRBD1,-,CASSPNTGGEEKLFF,TGCGCCAGCAGCCCTAATACAGGGGGTGAAGAAAAACTGTTTTTT
15,TRBV6-5,TRBJ2-5,TRBD2,-,CASSYGGEPPETQYF,TGTGCCAGCAGTTACGGGGGGGAACCCCCAGAGACCCAGTACTTC
18,TRBV4-2,TRBJ1-3,TRBD1,-,CASRGSLTGYLSGNTIYF,TGTGCCAGCAGGGGGTCCTTGACAGGGTATCTCTCTGGAAACACCATATATTTT
15,TRBV28,TRBJ2-3,-,-,CASSLLQGGADTQYF,TGTGCCAGCAGTTTACTACAGGGGGGGGCAGATACGCAGTATTTT
19,TRBV14,TRBJ2-1,TRBD2,-,CASSQDQGLAGGLGNEQFF,TGTGCCAGCAGCCAAGATCAGGGACTAGCGGGAGGGCTCGGCAATGAGCAGTTCTTC
13,TRBV11-2,TRBJ2-3,-,-,CASSLDLTDTQYF,TGTGCCAGCAGCTTAGATCTCACAGATACGCAGTATTTT
13,TRBV30,TRBJ1-6,-,-,CAWSDSSNSPLHF,TGTGCCTGGAGTGACTCCTCTAATTCACCCCTCCACTTT
16,TRBV25-1,TRBJ2-7,TRBD1,once,CASSEGLKDRDYEQYF,TGTGCCAGCAGTGAAGGGTTAAAGGACAGGGATTACGAGCAGTACTTC